The 20 T cell receptor beta chains listed next were all sequenced from one sample in a study of OX40 agonist ivuxolimab in advanced cancers. Method: immunoSEQ multiplex PCR; TCRdb's copy keeps in-frame clones and lacks some. There are over 75,000 clones in the sample; just over 90% occur only once, and 0.33% lies in the top ten. The specimen was CD4+ or CD8+ T cells sorted from blood, collected in a trial of the OX40 agonist ivuxolimab. The receptors were sampled from an adult with an advanced solid tumor such as melanoma, head and neck, liver or kidney cancer.

The chain recombines TRBV18 with TRBJ2-7; D possibly corresponds to TRBD2 (7 bases). The CDR3 covers 14 residues. Trimming removed 6 bases from V and 2 bases from J, with 14 bases in between. CDR1 and CDR2 from the germline V gene are KGHSH and LQKENI. The CDR3 is CASSPRGDTYEQYF. The CDR3 DNA reads TGTGCCAGCTCTCCCCGGGGGGACACCTACGAGCAGTACTTC.

The chain uses TRBV7-2 and TRBJ2-1; 12 bases agree with TRBD2. V shed 5 bases and J 7 bases; nucleotides not matched to a gene: 6. CDR1 is SGHTA, CDR2 FQGNSA, per germline. This CDR3 comprises 15 residues. In DNA form, the CDR3 reads TGTGCCAGCAGCCTCGGACTAGCGGGAAGAAATGAGCAGTTCTTC. Translation gives CASSLGLAGRNEQFF. The whole variable domain, filled in from reference TRBV7-2 and TRBJ2-1, reads GAGVSQSPSNKVTEKGKDVELRCDPISGHTALYWYRQSLGQGLEFLIYFQGNSAPDKSGLPSDRFSAERTGGSVSTLTIQRTQQEDSAVYLCASSLGLAGRNEQFFGPGTRLTVL.

The chain joins TRBV7-8 to TRBJ1-1, with 8 bases lining up with TRBD1. CDR1 and CDR2 (germline): SGHVS, FQNEAQ. V shed 3 bases and J 6 bases; nucleotides not matched to a gene: 3. CDR3 length: 13 amino acids. This chain's CDR3 is CASSFTQGAEAFF. The CDR3 DNA reads TGTGCCAGCAGCTTCACACAGGGGGCTGAAGCTTTCTTT.

This chain links TRBV5-5 with TRBJ2-7; D tentatively fits TRBD1 or TRBD2 (7 bases each). This CDR3 comprises 14 residues. Germline CDR1 and CDR2: SGHKS and YYEKEE (reference sequence). V gave up 4 bases and J gave up 3 bases, with 14 bases separating them. This chain's CDR3 is CASSGGDSRYEQYF. The CDR3 DNA reads as TGTGCCAGCAGCGGGGGGGACAGCCGCTACGAGCAGTACTTC.

This clone was observed a single time. V is TRBV14 and J is TRBJ2-1; 14 nucleotides line up with TRBD2. CDR1 is SGHDN and CDR2 is FVKESK in the germline V gene. The CDR3 runs 18 residues. Trimming took 1 base from V and 7 from J; bases not matched to a gene: 9. CDR3 sequence: CASSQVPLTSGRENEQFF. The CDR3 nucleotides are TGTGCCAGCAGCCAAGTTCCCCTGACTAGCGGGAGGGAGAATGAGCAGTTCTTC.

The sample holds one count of this clone. The chain couples TRBV6-5 to TRBJ2-5; possibly TRBD1 for D (6 bases). The CDR3 length is 12 residues. Trimming took 4 bases from V and 5 from J, leaving 8 bases between them. Germline assignment: CDR1 MNHEY and CDR2 SVGAGI. CDR3 coding DNA: TGTGCCAGCAGTTCAGGGGACGAGACCCAGTACTTC. This gives the protein CASSSGDETQYF.

V usage is TRBV7-9 and J usage is TRBJ2-5; 10 positions agree with TRBD1. This CDR3 spans 16 amino acids. Trimming removed 4 bases from V and 5 bases from J; junction bases left unmatched: 10. Germline V gene sequence: CDR1 SEHNR, CDR2 FQNEAQ (reference sequence). The CDR3 protein is CASSSSPGQGMETQYF. In DNA, the CDR3 is TGTGCCAGCAGCTCATCCCCGGGACAGGGGATGGAGACCCAGTACTTC.

The chain carries TRBV28 and TRBJ2-3; D is uncertain. Germline-derived CDR1 and CDR2 are MDHEN and SYDVKM. CDR3 length: 14 amino acids. V lost 3 bases and J 0 bases, leaving 7 bases between the germline ends. The CDR3 spells CASSFQASTDTQYF. The DNA for the CDR3 is TGTGCCAGCAGTTTCCAGGCTAGCACAGATACGCAGTATTTT. The entire variable domain, with the rest obtained from reference TRBV28 and TRBJ2-3, is as follows: DVKVTQSSRYLVKRTGEKVFLECVQDMDHENMFWYRQDPGLGLRLIYFSYDVKMKEKGDIPEGYSVSREKKERFSLILESASTNQTSMYLCASSFQASTDTQYFGPGTRLTVL.

The V gene is TRBV7-2, the J gene TRBJ1-4, with a possible D match to TRBD1 (5 bases). The CDR3 is 14 amino acids. Germline V gene data show CDR1 as SGHTA and CDR2 as FQGNSA. Between the trimmed V and J ends, which lost 4 bases and 6 bases, there was a span of 12 bases. CDR3 region: CASSSPGRHEKLFF. In DNA form, the CDR3 reads TGTGCCAGCAGCTCCCCGGGACGCCATGAAAAACTGTTTTTT.

J is TRBJ2-6 and V is TRBV19; either TRBD1 or TRBD2 may fit D (7 bases each). The CDR3 sequence is 19 residues long. The V end lost 4 bases, the J end lost 0 bases, and 19 bases lay between the germline ends. The germline V gene encodes CDR1 LNHDA and CDR2 SQIVND (reference sequence). This chain's CDR3 is CASSNRGGSLSSGANVLTF. The CDR3 DNA follows: TGTGCCAGTAGTAACAGGGGAGGGTCACTTAGCTCTGGGGCCAACGTCCTGACTTTC.

The chain has TRBV4-2 and TRBJ2-1; 12 positions match TRBD2. Germline V gene lookup returns CDR1 LGHNA and CDR2 YNFKEQ. CDR3 length equals 16 residues. With 2 bases clipped from V and 4 bases from J, the junction kept 3 bases outside the gene matches. The CDR3 nucleotides are TGTGCCAGCAGCCAAAATCTAGCGGGAGGGTACAATGAGCAGTTCTTC. This gives the protein CASSQNLAGGYNEQFF.

This rearrangement joins TRBV5-4 to TRBJ2-1; 8 bases are shared with TRBD2. Losses at the gene ends were 0 bases for V and 7 bases for J; bases not matched to a gene: 9. Germline CDR1 SGHNT, CDR2 YYREEE (reference sequence). This CDR3 is built from 16 residues. The CDR3: CASSLALLAEGNEQFF. In nucleotides, the CDR3 is TGTGCCAGCAGCTTGGCCCTACTAGCGGAGGGGAATGAGCAGTTCTTC.

The V gene is TRBV5-4, the J gene TRBJ2-3, with TRBD1 matching 9 bases. The V segment lost 4 bases and the J segment 1 base; nucleotides outside the gene matches: 7. CDR3 length: 16 residues. CDR1 is SGHNT, CDR2 YYREEE, per germline (reference sequence). The DNA for the CDR3 is TGTGCCAGCAGCCCCGGACAGGGGCGAGGCACAGATACGCAGTATTTT. Translation: CASSPGQGRGTDTQYF. Variable domain in full (rest from reference TRBV5-4 and TRBJ2-3): ETGVTQSPTHLIKTRGQQVTLRCSSQSGHNTVSWYQQALGQGPQFIFQYYREEENGRGNFPPRFSGLQFPNYSSELNVNALELDDSALYLCASSPGQGRGTDTQYFGPGTRLTVL.

In this sample, this clone turned up once. This rearrangement joins TRBV5-4 to TRBJ2-3; TRBD2 matches at 11 bases. Germline values: CDR1 SGHNT, CDR2 YYREEE (reference sequence). This CDR3 contains 16 residues. V was pared by 1 base and J by 0 bases, with 1 base of the junction left unmatched. The CDR3 DNA is TGTGCCAGCAGCTTGAGACTAGCGGGAAGCACAGATACGCAGTATTTT. This translates into CASSLRLAGSTDTQYF.

The chain joins TRBV2 to TRBJ2-1; 9 bases fit TRBD2. CDR1 SNHLY and CDR2 FYNNEI come from the germline V gene. With 6 bases clipped from V and 5 bases from J, the junction kept 5 bases outside the gene matches. The CDR3 sequence is 14 residues long. The CDR3 here is CASRVLAGHNEQFF. CDR3 DNA sequence: TGTGCCAGCAGGGTACTAGCGGGCCACAATGAGCAGTTCTTC.

The chain carries TRBV7-2 and TRBJ2-3; 10 bases fit TRBD1. J lost 4 bases, V lost 4 bases, and 2 bases had no gene match. From germline, CDR1 is SGHTA and CDR2 FQGNSA. The CDR3 length is 14 residues. CDR3 amino acids: CASSWDRGPDTQYF. The CDR3 coding sequence is TGTGCCAGCAGCTGGGACAGGGGACCAGATACGCAGTATTTT.

The chain is built from TRBV2 and TRBJ2-5; TRBD1 is a possible D gene (6 bases). Trimming stripped 4 bases from V and 1 base from J, with 13 bases between. This CDR3 has 15 residues. Germline V gives CDR1 SNHLY, CDR2 FYNNEI. This CDR3 is CASSAPGHSQETQYF. The CDR3 DNA is TGTGCCAGCAGTGCCCCGGGACACAGCCAAGAGACCCAGTACTTC.

The chain couples TRBV4-1 to TRBJ1-2; D is uncertain. The V end lost 0 bases, the J end lost 0 bases, and 11 bases lay between the germline ends. The CDR3 totals 16 residues. The germline V gene has CDR1 MGHRA and CDR2 YSYEKL. The CDR3 DNA sequence: TGCGCCAGCAGCCAAGATCTTGAAGGAGCTAACTATGGCTACACCTTC. It translates to CASSQDLEGANYGYTF.

The chain couples TRBV9 to TRBJ2-2; D gene uncertain. Germline V lookup: CDR1 SGDLS, CDR2 YYNGEE. The length of the CDR3 is 15 residues. V shed 0 bases and J shed 1 base, with 7 bases lying between them. The CDR3 region is CASSVGQLNTGELFF. The CDR3 nucleotides are TGTGCCAGCAGCGTAGGTCAATTGAACACCGGGGAGCTGTTTTTT.

This chain joins TRBV28 and TRBJ1-1, with TRBD1 identical over 8 bases. V was clipped by 4 bases and J by 1 base; unmatched bases: 2. This CDR3 has 14 residues. The germline gives CDR1 MDHEN, CDR2 SYDVKM. The CDR3 DNA reads TGTGCCAGCAGTTCGGGACAGGAGAACACTGAAGCTTTCTTT. Its translation is CASSSGQENTEAFF.